Presented here are 23 T cell receptor beta chains from one specimen sequenced in a study of cytomegalovirus exposure and HLA in healthy donors. PCR was performed using 60 Vbeta and 13 Jbeta primers. Method: immunoSEQ multiplex PCR; TCRdb's copy keeps in-frame clones and lacks some. The sample lists more than 75,000 clones, about 83% occurring once. Sequencing used PBMCs. These receptors originate from a woman under 30 in good health and CMV-seropositive.

The DNA of the CDR3 is TGTGCCAGCAGCTTTTCAGAACAATTTTTTTATGGCTACACCTTC. This translates into CASSFSEQFFYGYTF. The chain has TRBV5-6 and TRBJ1-2; no definite D call. CDR3 size: 15 residues. The germline V gene encodes CDR1 SGHDT and CDR2 YYEEEE. The V end was cut by 2 bases, the J end by 5 bases, with 16 bases between. Full variable domain (rest looked up from reference TRBV5-6 and TRBJ1-2): DAGVTQSPTHLIKTRGQQVTLRCSPKSGHDTVSWYQQALGQGPQFIFQYYEEEERQRGNFPDRFSGHQFPNYSSELNVNALLLGDSALYLCASSFSEQFFYGYTFGSGTRLTVV.

The chain uses TRBV20-1 and TRBJ1-1, with D unresolved. CDR3 length equals 11 residues. Between the trimmed V and J ends, which lost 1 base and 4 bases, there was a span of 4 bases. Germline V lookup: CDR1 DFQATT, CDR2 SNEGSKA (reference sequence). CDR3 in amino acids: CSARGGTEAFF. CDR3 in DNA: TGCAGTGCTAGAGGAGGCACTGAAGCTTTCTTT.

The chain is built from TRBV19 and TRBJ2-7; the match to TRBD1 covers 10 bases. Germline values: CDR1 LNHDA, CDR2 SQIVND (reference sequence). Trimming took 4 bases from V and 0 from J; bases not matched to a gene: 0. The CDR3 is made up of 14 amino acids. This chain's CDR3 is CASSRQGASYEQYF. CDR3 DNA: TGTGCCAGTAGTAGACAGGGGGCCTCCTACGAGCAGTACTTC.

The rearrangement joins TRBV7-9 to TRBJ2-1, with D uncertain. From germline, CDR1 is SEHNR and CDR2 FQNEAQ (reference sequence). The CDR3 has 13 amino acids. The V end was cut by 6 bases, the J end by 0 bases, with 6 bases between. CDR3 protein: CASSLGSYNEQFF. The CDR3 DNA reads TGTGCCAGCAGTCTCGGCTCCTACAATGAGCAGTTCTTC.

The V and J genes are TRBV28 and TRBJ1-2; maybe TRBD1 (5 bases). CDR1 and CDR2 (germline): MDHEN, SYDVKM. The CDR3 runs 11 residues. Trimming took 11 bases from V and 2 from J, leaving 9 bases between them. The CDR3 coding sequence is TGTGCCGTGGGGCAGAACTATGGCTACACCTTC. It encodes CAVGQNYGYTF.

The J gene is TRBJ1-2, the V gene TRBV20-1; no clear D. Between the trimmed V and J ends, which lost 6 bases and 10 bases, there was a span of 12 bases. From germline, CDR1 is DFQATT and CDR2 SNEGSKA (reference sequence). CDR3 length: 10 residues. The DNA of the CDR3 is TGCAGTGCCCGTAGCCCACCCTACACCTTC. It specifies CSARSPPYTF.

The chain carries TRBV6-5 and TRBJ1-4; D is possibly TRBD1 (5 bases). Trimming removed 9 bases from V and 8 bases from J, with 19 bases in between. Germline V lookup: CDR1 MNHEY, CDR2 SVGAGI. The CDR3 covers 14 residues. The CDR3 DNA sequence: TGTGCCAGTGCTTTCGGGGGGGTAAGCGAAAAACTGTTTTTT. Protein sequence: CASAFGGVSEKLFF.

The V call is TRBV28, the J call TRBJ2-1, with D possibly TRBD2 on 6 matching bases. Germline CDR1 MDHEN, CDR2 SYDVKM. The V end lost 3 bases, the J end lost 0 bases, and 9 bases lay between the germline ends. The CDR3 contains 15 residues. This chain's CDR3 is CASSLGGVSYNEQFF. The CDR3 DNA follows: TGTGCCAGCAGTTTGGGCGGGGTCTCCTACAATGAGCAGTTCTTC.

The chain links TRBV19 to TRBJ2-5; 14 nucleotides align to TRBD2. This CDR3 has 16 amino acids. Germline lookup yields CDR1 LNHDA and CDR2 SQIVND (reference sequence). The V segment lost 6 bases and the J segment 4 bases; nucleotides outside the gene matches: 7. The CDR3 region has the DNA TGTGCCAGTAGCTGGACTAGCGGGGGGCAAGCAGAGACCCAGTACTTC. Its protein is CASSWTSGGQAETQYF.

The genes are TRBV11-2 and TRBJ1-2; D may be TRBD1 (5 bases). Per the germline V gene, CDR1 is SGHAT and CDR2 is FQNNGV. This CDR3 has 15 amino acids. The ends were cut back, 5 bases at V and 4 bases at J, with 17 bases in the middle. The CDR3 DNA is TGTGCCAGCAGCGCATCGTACAGGTTATCCTATGGCTACACCTTC. Amino acids: CASSASYRLSYGYTF. The variable domain in full, completed from reference TRBV11-2 and TRBJ1-2, reads EAGVAQSPRYKIIEKRQSVAFWCNPISGHATLYWYQQILGQGPKLLIQFQNNGVVDDSQLPKDRFSAERLKGVDSTLKIQPAKLEDSAVYLCASSASYRLSYGYTFGSGTRLTVV.

The chain employs TRBV28 and TRBJ2-1; D is unclear. Trimming took off 6 bases at V and 9 bases at J, with 9 bases between the two ends. This CDR3 region has 11 residues. Germline lookup yields CDR1 MDHEN and CDR2 SYDVKM. CDR3 sequence: CASRRSGEQFF. CDR3 bases: TGTGCCAGCAGACGCTCCGGTGAGCAGTTCTTC.

This clone has a single count. The chain has TRBV10-2 and TRBJ2-2, with D unclear. V was cut by 3 bases and J by 2 bases, with 10 bases left in between. Germline V gene sequence: CDR1 WSHSY, CDR2 SAAADI. This CDR3 comprises 15 residues. CDR3 region: CASSDGSQNTGELFF. CDR3 coding DNA: TGCGCCAGCAGTGACGGTTCTCAAAACACCGGGGAGCTGTTTTTT.

V gene TRBV30 combines with J gene TRBJ2-2, with 13 bases that match TRBD2. In germline, CDR1 is GTSNPN, CDR2 SVGIG (reference sequence). The CDR3 contains 20 residues. V was clipped by 2 bases and J by 7 bases; unmatched bases: 19. CDR3 nucleotide sequence: TGTGCCTGGAGTCTCGGCTTTCAACTAGCGGGAGGGCGATATAACGGGGAGCTGTTTTTT. Its translation is CAWSLGFQLAGGRYNGELFF.

This clone was seen a handful of times. This chain links TRBV7-3 with TRBJ2-1; D remains unclear. The CDR3 is 15 amino acids. CDR1 SGHTA and CDR2 FQGTGA come from the germline V gene. Trimming pared 5 bases from V and 0 bases from J, leaving 11 bases between. In DNA, the CDR3 is TGTGCCAGCAGCGTAGCCGTTAGCTCCTACAATGAGCAGTTCTTC. This sequence encodes CASSVAVSSYNEQFF.

The genes are TRBV5-4 and TRBJ1-2; D call uncertain. This CDR3 has 12 amino acids. Per the germline V gene, CDR1 is SGHNT and CDR2 is YYREEE (reference sequence). The ends were cut back, 0 bases at V and 8 bases at J, with 8 bases in the middle. Here the CDR3 reads CASSLGGPGYTF. DNA of the CDR3: TGTGCCAGCAGCTTGGGAGGGCCCGGCTACACCTTC.

The V call is TRBV7-3, the J call TRBJ2-2; 9 nucleotides match TRBD2. CDR1 SGHTA and CDR2 FQGTGA come from the germline V gene. The CDR3 runs to 16 residues. Trimming at V came to 6 bases and at J to 6 bases, leaving 11 bases not matched to a gene. The CDR3 coding sequence is TGTGCCAGCAGGTCTAGCGGGGCCTACAGTTCCGGGGAGCTGTTTTTT. Translating gives CASRSSGAYSSGELFF.

The V call is TRBV19, the J call TRBJ1-6; 7 nucleotides agree with TRBD1. The CDR3 covers 15 residues. Germline CDR1 is LNHDA and CDR2 is SQIVND (reference sequence). V was clipped by 3 bases and J by 7 bases; unmatched bases: 6. CDR3 sequence reads: CASSILDRVNSPLHF. CDR3 DNA sequence: TGTGCCAGTAGTATCCTCGACAGGGTGAATTCACCCCTCCACTTT.

The rearrangement joins TRBV1 to TRBJ2-5; the tabulated D call, TRBD1, remains unverified against the DNA. TRBV1 counts as a pseudogene. This CDR3 spans 15 amino acids. Written as DNA, the CDR3 is TGCACCAGCAGCCAAGTCGGCAGGGGAATGGAGACCCAGTACTTC. It translates to CTSSQVGRGMETQYF.

The CDR3 loop reads CASRGGESLANEQFF. DNA for the CDR3: TGTGCCAGCAGGGGTGGGGAGAGCCTAGCGAATGAGCAGTTCTTC. The rearrangement links TRBV7-9 to TRBJ2-1, with D maybe TRBD2 (6 bases). The CDR3 is 15 amino acids. Germline values: CDR1 SEHNR, CDR2 FQNEAQ (reference sequence). V was clipped by 6 bases and J by 7 bases, with 19 bases between them.

The rearrangement joins TRBV27 to TRBJ2-1; TRBD2 matches 10 bases. The junction had 10 bases not matched to a gene; V was cut back by 2 bases and J by 6 bases. The CDR3 runs to 17 residues. Germline V gene lookup returns CDR1 MNHEY and CDR2 SMNVEV (reference sequence). CDR3 protein: CASSLNPTSGRFNEQFF. CDR3 nucleotide sequence: TGTGCCAGCAGTTTAAACCCGACTAGCGGGCGTTTCAATGAGCAGTTCTTC.

This chain uses TRBV5-1 with TRBJ1-5; no definite D call. CDR1 is SGHRS and CDR2 is YFSETQ in the germline V gene. This CDR3 has 15 amino acids. V gave up 0 bases and J gave up 5 bases, with 12 bases separating them. The CDR3 is CASSLGFGRDQPQHF. The DNA for the CDR3 is TGCGCCAGCAGCTTGGGATTTGGGCGAGATCAGCCCCAGCATTTT. Full variable domain (remainder filled in from reference TRBV5-1 and TRBJ1-5): KAGVTQTPRYLIKTRGQQVTLSCSPISGHRSVSWYQQTPGQGLQFLFEYFSETQRNKGNFPGRFSGRQFSNSRSEMNVSTLELGDSALYLCASSLGFGRDQPQHFGDGTRLSIL.

The chain couples TRBV5-3 to TRBJ2-5; TRBD2 matches 12 bases. TRBV5-3 is an ORF, and what it does is uncertain. Trimming cost V 3 bases and J 4 bases; bases outside gene matches: 13. The CDR3 length is 18 residues. The DNA of the CDR3 is TGTGCCAGAAGCTATTCAACTAGCGGGGGGCCCAGTGTAGAGACCCAGTACTTC. The encoded protein is CARSYSTSGGPSVETQYF.

V is TRBV19 and J is TRBJ1-1; TRBD1 matches at 10 bases. The CDR3 runs 16 residues. The trim removed 4 bases at V and 5 bases at J, leaving 10 bases unmatched. CDR1 is LNHDA and CDR2 is SQIVND in the germline V gene (reference sequence). This CDR3 is CASSTRQGASLTEAFF. The CDR3 coding sequence is TGTGCCAGTAGTACACGACAGGGGGCAAGTTTAACTGAAGCTTTCTTT. Full variable domain (outside the CDR3, taken from reference TRBV19 and TRBJ1-1): DGGITQSPKYLFRKEGQNVTLSCEQNLNHDAMYWYRQDPGQGLRLIYYSQIVNDFQKGDIAEGYSVSREKKESFPLTVTSAQKNPTAFYLCASSTRQGASLTEAFFGQGTRLTVV.